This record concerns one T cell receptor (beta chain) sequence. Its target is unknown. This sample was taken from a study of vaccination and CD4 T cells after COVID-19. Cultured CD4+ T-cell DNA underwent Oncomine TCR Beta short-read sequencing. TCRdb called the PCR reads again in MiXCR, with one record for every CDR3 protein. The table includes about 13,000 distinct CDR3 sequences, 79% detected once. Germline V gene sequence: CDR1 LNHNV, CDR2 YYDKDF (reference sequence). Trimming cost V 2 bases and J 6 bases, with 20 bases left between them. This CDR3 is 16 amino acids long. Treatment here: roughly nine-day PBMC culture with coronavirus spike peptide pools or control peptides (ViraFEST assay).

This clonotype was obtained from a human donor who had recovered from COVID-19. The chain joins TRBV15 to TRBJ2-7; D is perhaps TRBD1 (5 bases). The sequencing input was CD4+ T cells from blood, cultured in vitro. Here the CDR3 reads CATSRRPLGQGTEQYF. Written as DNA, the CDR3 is TGTGCCACCAGCAGAAGGCCCCTGGGGCAGGGAACCGAGCAGTACTTC.